These T cell receptor beta chains were read from a single sample in a study of control samples from healthy donors and cancer patients. Data came from immunoSEQ multiplex PCR; TCRdb stores just in-frame clones and leaves some out. Among about 85,000 clones listed, about 89% were seen once. The sample comprised blood. Receptor source: a woman aged 60 to 75 in good health. The CDR3 runs from the conserved cysteine through the conserved F or W. A D gene is named only where the DNA matches it firmly. Size is stated for part of the rows, as once, few or many counts, or as a class when the clone is expanded.

CDR3 length | J gene | V gene | D gene | clone size | CDR3 DNA | CDR3 protein
13 | TRBJ1-5 | TRBV7-9 | NA | NA | TGTGCCAGCAGCTTGGGGGGCTGGGAGCCCCAGCATTTT | CASSLGGWEPQHF
18 | TRBJ2-7 | TRBV28 | NA | NA | TGTGCCAGCAGTCCCGTGGGGGGCAGGGCTGGTAGTGCCTACGAGCAGTACTTC | CASSPVGGRAGSAYEQYF
17 | TRBJ2-1 | TRBV7-2 | NA | NA | TGTGCCAGCAGCTTAGGTGGCGCAAGGAGCTCCTACAATGAGCAGTTCTTC | CASSLGGARSSYNEQFF
16 | TRBJ1-2 | TRBV15 | TRBD1 | once | TGTGCCACCAGCACGACAGGGGGCCTTGTTAACTATGGCTACACCTTC | CATSTTGGLVNYGYTF
13 | TRBJ2-7 | TRBV6-4 | TRBD2 | NA | TGTGCCAGCAGAGCGGGGTTGGTCTACGAGCAGTACTTC | CASRAGLVYEQYF
14 | TRBJ1-4 | TRBV7-2 | TRBD1 | NA | TGTGCCAGCAGCTCCGGACAGGGTGGTGAAAAACTGTTTTTT | CASSSGQGGEKLFF
16 | TRBJ2-1 | TRBV6-1 | NA | few | TGTGCCAGCAGTGGAATACAGGGAACGTCCTACAATGAGCAGTTCTTC | CASSGIQGTSYNEQFF
16 | TRBJ1-1 | TRBV28 | TRBD1 | NA | TGTGCCAGCAGCCAAGGGGGGGCAGGGGGCATCACTGAAGCTTTCTTT | CASSQGGAGGITEAFF
11 | TRBJ1-1 | TRBV25-1 | TRBD1 | NA | TGTGCCAGCAGACGGGACAGGGCTCCTTTCTTT | CASRRDRAPFF
14 | TRBJ1-2 | TRBV6-2/TRBV6-3 | TRBD1 | NA | TGTGCCAGCAGTCCCGAGGCAGGGGGGTATGGCTACACCTTC | CASSPEAGGYGYTF
14 | TRBJ2-5 | TRBV5-5 | NA | NA | TGTGCCAGCAGCCGACCGGGACGTCAAGAGACCCAGTACTTC | CASSRPGRQETQYF
15 | TRBJ1-1 | TRBV23-1 | NA | NA | TGCGCCAACACTAAACCGGGGCCTAGGAACACTGAAGCTTTCTTT | CANTKPGPRNTEAFF
16 | TRBJ1-2 | TRBV24-1 | NA | NA | TGTGCCACCAGTGATTCCGGGACACGTGCTAACTATGGCTACACCTTC | CATSDSGTRANYGYTF
21 | TRBJ2-4 | TRBV12-5 | TRBD2 | NA | TGTGCTAGTGGTTTGGTAATTCCCGAGGGAGGGACCCCTCTAGCCAAAAACATTCAGTACTTC | CASGLVIPEGGTPLAKNIQYF
14 | TRBJ2-5 | TRBV4-3 | NA | once | TGCGCCAGCAGTCAAGTGTTCGGGGCGGAGACCCAGTACTTC | CASSQVFGAETQYF
15 | TRBJ1-2 | TRBV7-9 | TRBD1 | NA | TGTGCCAGCAGCTTAGCGTTAGAGGGGGCGCGCGGCTACACCTTC | CASSLALEGARGYTF
13 | TRBJ1-2 | TRBV7-2 | NA | once | TGTGCCAGCAGCTCAGAGCAACAGGGCGGCTACACCTTC | CASSSEQQGGYTF
16 | TRBJ2-1 | TRBV24-1 | TRBD1 | NA | TGTGCCACCAGTGGCGTGCAGGGGGCCTCCTACAATGAGCAGTTCTTC | CATSGVQGASYNEQFF
12 | TRBJ1-1 | TRBV29-1 | NA | NA | TGCAGCGCCAGTAAGGGGATCACTGAAGCTTTCTTT | CSASKGITEAFF
16 | TRBJ1-2 | TRBV12-5 | NA | NA | TGTGCTAGTGGTTTGGCTTCCGGGGGAGCGGTCTATGGCTACACCTTC | CASGLASGGAVYGYTF
13 | TRBJ1-2 | TRBV29-1 | NA | NA | TGCAGCGTCCTTGCGGAGTTGGGACATGGCTACACCTTC | CSVLAELGHGYTF
15 | TRBJ1-2 | TRBV7-2 | NA | NA | TGTGCCAGCAGCTTTGGAGACGGAAGGAACTATGGCTACACCTTC | CASSFGDGRNYGYTF
15 | TRBJ2-7 | TRBV27 | TRBD1 | NA | TGTGCCAGCACCCGTCTCGGGCAGGGGGCTGGTGAGCAGTACTTC | CASTRLGQGAGEQYF
16 | TRBJ1-2 | TRBV28 | NA | NA | TGTGCCAGCAGTTTTCTTGGGGACCCGCCTTTAAGGGGCTACACCTTC | CASSFLGDPPLRGYTF
16 | TRBJ2-3 | TRBV11-2 | NA | NA | TGTGCCAGCAGCTTCGGTGAGTTGGCGGGGCCAGATACGCAGTATTTT | CASSFGELAGPDTQYF
17 | TRBJ2-1 | TRBV9 | TRBD2 | once | TGTGCCAGCAGCGTATTGGGACTACCGAGCTCCTACAATGAGCAGTTCTTC | CASSVLGLPSSYNEQFF
13 | TRBJ2-1 | TRBV9 | NA | few | TGTGCCAGCAGCCTGTCGGGCTCCAATGAGCAGTTCTTC | CASSLSGSNEQFF
13 | TRBJ2-5 | TRBV12-3/TRBV12-4 | NA | NA | TGTGCCAGCAGTTTAGCGAGGGCGGAGACCCAGTACTTC | CASSLARAETQYF
15 | TRBJ2-2 | TRBV18 | TRBD1 | NA | TGTGCCAGCTCACCGAGGACAGGGCCCACCGGGGAGCTGTTTTTT | CASSPRTGPTGELFF
15 | TRBJ2-5 | TRBV18 | TRBD2 | NA | TGTGCCAGCTCCCGATACGCTAGCGGACAAGAGACCCAGTACTTC | CASSRYASGQETQYF
13 | TRBJ2-1 | TRBV2 | NA | NA | TGTGCCAGCAGTGAAGCCGAGGCAGGGGAGCAGTTCTTC | CASSEAEAGEQFF
18 | TRBJ2-1 | TRBV11-2 | NA | once | TGTGCCAGCAGCTTAGATGTGATGAAGGGACGGCTACCCAATGAGCAGTTCTTC | CASSLDVMKGRLPNEQFF
15 | TRBJ1-5 | TRBV27 | NA | NA | TGTGCCAGCAGTTTAACGAGGGCGAGCAATCAGCCCCAGCATTTT | CASSLTRASNQPQHF
17 | TRBJ2-7 | TRBV10-3 | NA | NA | TGTGCCATCAGTGAGTCAAGGGCCCATCGAGCGTCCTACGAGCAGTACTTC | CAISESRAHRASYEQYF
15 | TRBJ2-7 | TRBV9 | NA | NA | TGTGCCAGCAGCGTAGGCTCGGGATACAACTACGAGCAGTACTTC | CASSVGSGYNYEQYF
13 | TRBJ1-1 | TRBV7-2 | NA | NA | TGTGCCAGCAGCTTAATCCGAGGAACTGAAGCTTTCTTT | CASSLIRGTEAFF
15 | TRBJ2-2 | TRBV2 | NA | NA | TGTGCCAGCAGGAGGGGACCCAATAGCGACGGGGAGCTGTTTTTT | CASRRGPNSDGELFF
15 | TRBJ1-2 | TRBV6-5 | TRBD1 | once | TGTGCCAGCACCGGCGGGACAGCCTACTCCTATGGCTACACCTTC | CASTGGTAYSYGYTF
16 | TRBJ2-3 | TRBV5-4 | NA | once | TGTGCCAGCAGCCAACCGGGGGGCGCCGGCACAGATACGCAGTATTTT | CASSQPGGAGTDTQYF
18 | TRBJ2-3 | TRBV5-1 | TRBD2 | NA | TGCGCCAGCAGCTTGGGACTAGCGGGGGGGTACAGCACAGATACGCAGTATTTT | CASSLGLAGGYSTDTQYF
15 | TRBJ2-5 | TRBV7-9 | NA | NA | TGTGCCAGCAGCTTAGGGACCGGGGGGCGGGGGACCCAGTACTTC | CASSLGTGGRGTQYF
16 | TRBJ2-3 | TRBV15 | TRBD2 | NA | TGTGCCACCGTCCCAGCGGGAGCTCTAAGCACAGATACGCAGTATTTT | CATVPAGALSTDTQYF
14 | TRBJ1-6 | TRBV7-2 | TRBD1 | NA | TGTGCCAGCAGCTTATCAGGGGGGGATTCACCCCTCCACTTT | CASSLSGGDSPLHF
15 | TRBJ2-7 | TRBV6-5 | TRBD1 | NA | TGTGCCAGCAGTTATTCGGGACAGGACGTGGACGAGCAGTACTTC | CASSYSGQDVDEQYF
13 | TRBJ1-1 | TRBV4-2 | NA | NA | TGTGCCAGCAGCCAAGGGGATGGTACTGAAGCTTTCTTT | CASSQGDGTEAFF